The 4 T cell receptor beta chains listed next were all sequenced from one sample in a study of chemoradiotherapy in HPV16-positive cancers. Only in-frame clones appear in the TCRdb table, and some are missing; sequencing was by immunoSEQ multiplex PCR. Altogether about 15,000 clones are present, 55% to 75% being singletons, with the ten largest covering around 7.6%. The sample here was tumor tissue, taken from a patient who underwent chemoradiotherapy. The receptor set was obtained from a human donor with HPV-associated anogenital cancer.

V and J are TRBV5-1 and TRBJ2-1, with 9 bases that match TRBD2. In germline, CDR1 is SGHRS, CDR2 YFSETQ. The CDR3 loop spans 15 amino acids. The V and J ends lost 7 bases and 3 bases, in that order; junction bases with no gene match: 8. The CDR3 DNA reads TGCGCCAGCCACACGGGTAGCGGGGGCTACAATGAGCAGTTCTTC. Encoded protein: CASHTGSGGYNEQFF.

The V call is TRBV29-1, the J call TRBJ1-1; D unresolved. Germline-derived CDR1 and CDR2 are SQVTM and ANQGSEA. V lost 5 bases and J 7 bases, leaving 11 bases between the germline ends. This CDR3 region has 11 residues. As DNA, the CDR3 is TGCAGCGTTTCGTTACAGTTTGAAGCTTTCTTT. Protein sequence: CSVSLQFEAFF.

This clone was seen more than once but under ten times. The chain couples TRBV5-1 to TRBJ2-7; 7 nucleotides match TRBD1. Germline trimming cut 4 bases from V and 4 bases from J; bases unmatched to any gene: 14. CDR1 is SGHRS and CDR2 is YFSETQ in the germline V gene. This CDR3 region has 16 residues. The CDR3 coding sequence is TGCGCCAGCAGCCGGGACAGTAGCCAGAAGGGATACGAGCAGTACTTC. Encoded protein: CASSRDSSQKGYEQYF.

The chain has TRBV30 and TRBJ2-3; 9 bases align to TRBD2. J was trimmed by 8 bases and V by 0 bases; bases with no gene match: 12. Germline-derived CDR1 and CDR2 are GTSNPN and SVGIG (reference sequence). This CDR3 region has 16 residues. This chain's CDR3 is CAWSVTLAGGLSTQYF. The DNA for the CDR3 is TGTGCCTGGAGTGTAACACTAGCGGGCGGGTTGAGTACGCAGTATTTT. Full variable domain (rest looked up from reference TRBV30 and TRBJ2-3): SQTIHQWPATLVQPVGSPLSLECTVEGTSNPNLYWYRQAAGRGLQLLFYSVGIGQISSEVPQNLSASRPQDRQFILSSKKLLLSDSGFYLCAWSVTLAGGLSTQYFGPGTRLTVL.